A selection of T cell receptor beta chains follows, all from one sample in a study of T cells after yellow fever vaccination. TCRdb processed the 5' RACE reads anew with MiXCR; each CDR3 protein has one entry. The repertoire includes a few hundred thousand distinct CDR3 sequences, approximately 16% of them detected once, and approximately 15% sits in the top ten. Source: PBMCs, taken 5 days after the first yellow fever vaccination. All receptors come from a man between 18 and 29 years old who received the YFV17D yellow fever vaccine. Each CDR3 is given with its conserved first and last residue.

J,V,CDR3
TRBJ2-7,TRBV20-1,CSARTGPSYEQYF
TRBJ1-6,TRBV12-3/TRBV12-4,CASSDRVRSPLHF
TRBJ1-6,TRBV27,CASSPGTGPPLHF
TRBJ1-1,TRBV4-1,CASSQVGNGNTEAFF
TRBJ2-7,TRBV6-1,CASSQTGGRSYEQYF
TRBJ2-1,TRBV20-1,CSASQQGGDNEQFF
TRBJ1-1,TRBV6-2/TRBV6-3,CASSSRTQGAFF
TRBJ1-1,TRBV20-1,CSAPGTGGNTEAFF
TRBJ1-6,TRBV7-9,CASSSQESYNSPLHF
TRBJ2-2,TRBV5-1,CASSGGLTNTGELFF
TRBJ2-2,TRBV28,CASSFADRVYGELFF
TRBJ2-5,TRBV12-3/TRBV12-4,CASSAGWDVQETQYF
TRBJ1-5,TRBV7-9,CASSLSSNQPQHF
TRBJ1-2,TRBV7-2,CASNPQGQAMFGYTF
TRBJ2-5,TRBV4-2,CASSQDPEHETQYF
TRBJ1-2,TRBV20-1,CSCPQGSPFGYTF
TRBJ1-2,TRBV12-3/TRBV12-4,CASSQGRGSGYTF
TRBJ2-1,TRBV20-1,CSARGRNNEQFF
TRBJ1-1,TRBV12-3/TRBV12-4,CASIWGVRRTEAFF
TRBJ1-2,TRBV19,CASSISGNQNYGYTF
TRBJ2-2,TRBV7-9,CASSSGQAYGELFF
TRBJ1-2,TRBV4-3,CASSHSARGSNYGYTF